The rows below give T cell receptor beta chains drawn from one sample of a study of T cells in tumors after PD-1 blockade. Profiled with immunoSEQ multiplex PCR; TCRdb holds only in-frame clones, not every one. The sample lists fewer than 5,000 clones, approximately 70% occurring once. Material: tumor tissue, obtained before anti-PD-1 treatment. The receptor source for this set is a human donor with cutaneous squamous cell carcinoma. Both conserved end residues are part of each CDR3. D genes are given only for firm matches. Clone size appears in some rows only: once, few, many, or a class for an expanded clone.

TRBJ2-5 - few TRBV3-1/TRBV3-2 TGTGCCAGCCGCCGACCGGGACTCACTGAAGAGACCCAGTACTTC CASRRPGLTEETQYF
TRBJ2-3 TRBD2 - TRBV4-1 TGCGCCAGCAGCGAATCGGGGGGGCTCTTTAGAAAACCAAGAGATACGCAGTATTTT CASSESGGLFRKPRDTQYF
TRBJ2-5 - - TRBV7-8 TGTGCCAGCAGCTTAGTTGGAGAGACCCAGTACTTC CASSLVGETQYF
TRBJ2-2 - few TRBV9 TGTGCCAGCAGCCGACTTGGGGGAAGAGGGACCGGGGAGCTGTTTTTT CASSRLGGRGTGELFF
TRBJ2-3 - - TRBV7-9 TGTGCCAGCAGCGCGTCGATTATGGCTTACACAGATACGCAGTATTTT CASSASIMAYTDTQYF
TRBJ2-7 - - TRBV7-2 TGTGCCAGCAGCTTACGGTTTCCCCCAGGGCCGACCTACGAGCAGTACTTC CASSLRFPPGPTYEQYF
TRBJ1-2 - - TRBV21-1 TGTGCCAGCAGCAGGGGCCCTTATGGGCGGGCAGTAAGAATCCCCGATGCCAACTATGGCTACACCTTC CASSRGPYGRAVRIPDANYGYTF
TRBJ1-3 TRBD1 - TRBV4-1 TGCGCCAGCAGCCAAGGTCCGGGACAGGGGTACGGAAACACCATATATTTT CASSQGPGQGYGNTIYF
TRBJ2-7 - - TRBV6-1 TGTGCCAGCAGTGAAGGTCCAGGGCCTTCCTACGAGCAGTACTTC CASSEGPGPSYEQYF
TRBJ2-7 - few TRBV21-1 TGTGCCAGCAGCTACCGACCTCAAGTCAACGAGCAGTACTTC CASSYRPQVNEQYF
TRBJ2-2 TRBD1 - TRBV2 TGTGCCAGCAGTCCCGGGACAGGGGGTAATCCCGGGGAGCTGTTTTTT CASSPGTGGNPGELFF
TRBJ1-1 TRBD1 - TRBV19 TGTGCCAGTAGTCCGGGGACAGGGGACACTGAAGCTTTCTTT CASSPGTGDTEAFF
TRBJ2-5 - - TRBV6-5 TGTGCCAGCAGAAGGTACCAAGAGACCCAGTACTTC CASRRYQETQYF
TRBJ2-7 TRBD1 - TRBV10-1 TGCGCCAGCAAACCGGGACAGGGTCCCTACGAGCAGTACTTC CASKPGQGPYEQYF
TRBJ1-5 - - TRBV6-5 TGTGCCAGCACCCGAGGAATACAGGCAGTTCAGCCCCAGCATTTT CASTRGIQAVQPQHF
TRBJ2-7 TRBD1 - TRBV19 TGTGCCAGTAGTGTAAGGGACAGTAGCTCCTACGAGCAGTACTTC CASSVRDSSSYEQYF
TRBJ2-5 TRBD2 few TRBV11-2 TGTGCCAGCAGCCTCGGTACAGCGGGGACCCAAGAGACCCAGTACTTC CASSLGTAGTQETQYF
TRBJ2-2 - once TRBV5-6 TGTGCCAGCAGCTTATGGATGGCGGGTCCCGGGGAGCTGTTTTTT CASSLWMAGPGELFF
TRBJ2-2 TRBD2 - TRBV9 TGTGCCAGCAGAGCGCCCGGGACTAGCGGACGCGGGGAGCTGTTTTTT CASRAPGTSGRGELFF
TRBJ1-1 - - TRBV7-8 TGTGCCAGCAGCAGAGGGTGGAGGACTGAAGCTTTCTTT CASSRGWRTEAFF
TRBJ2-5 TRBD2 - TRBV6-6 TGTGCCAGCAGCCTAGCGGGGGGGAACCAAGAGACCCAGTACTTC CASSLAGGNQETQYF
TRBJ2-3 - few TRBV11-3 TGTGCCAGCAGTGAGGGGGTAGATACGCAGTATTTT CASSEGVDTQYF
TRBJ2-7 TRBD1 - TRBV6-5 TGTGCCAGCAGTTTTAACCCCCGGGACAGGGGCTACGAGCAGTACTTC CASSFNPRDRGYEQYF
TRBJ2-1 - - TRBV5-1 TGCGCCAGCAGCTTTAACAATGAGCAGTTCTTC CASSFNNEQFF
TRBJ2-7 TRBD2 few TRBV5-1 TGCGCCAGCAGCTTGCGTCCTAGCGGGGGGTCAACCCCCTACGAGCAGTACTTC CASSLRPSGGSTPYEQYF
TRBJ2-7 TRBD1 - TRBV13 TGTGCCAGCAGTAGACAGGGGGCCGGAAGGACCTACGAGCAGTACTTC CASSRQGAGRTYEQYF
TRBJ2-7 - once TRBV5-1 TGCGCCAGCAGCATCACAACGCTTGGGGTAATAACCTACGAGCAGTACTTC CASSITTLGVITYEQYF
TRBJ2-1 TRBD1 - TRBV7-9 TGTGCCAGCAGCTTAACCGGGACAGCTTTAGGTGAGCAGTTCTTC CASSLTGTALGEQFF
TRBJ2-7 - few TRBV2 TGTGCCAGCAGTGAGGCAGGAGATACCTACGAGCAGTACTTC CASSEAGDTYEQYF
TRBJ1-2 - medium-sized TRBV19 TGTGCCAGTAGTATGAGGACGGAGATTTACTATGGCTACACCTTC CASSMRTEIYYGYTF
TRBJ1-1 - once TRBV7-9 TGTGCCAGCAGCTTAGAGCAGGACACTGAAGCTTTCTTT CASSLEQDTEAFF
TRBJ1-2 TRBD1 once TRBV3-1/TRBV3-2 TGTGCCAGCAGCGAGGACAGGGGGCGTGGCTACACCTTC CASSEDRGRGYTF
TRBJ2-7 TRBD1 medium-sized TRBV25-1 TGTGCCAGCAGGACAGGACAGGGGGCATACGAGCAGTACTTC CASRTGQGAYEQYF
TRBJ2-2 - - TRBV7-9 TGTGCCAGCAGCTTAGCCGACAGGCTAGACCAAACAGAGGAGCTGTTTTTT CASSLADRLDQTEELFF
TRBJ1-6 - few TRBV6-1 TGTGCCAGCAGTGAAGAGGTTAGGGGATCCTATAATTCACCCCTCCACTTT CASSEEVRGSYNSPLHF
TRBJ1-4 TRBD1 - TRBV5-4 TGTGCCAGCAGCTCCAGGGGGCATGAAGAAAAACTGTTTTTT CASSSRGHEEKLFF
TRBJ2-3 TRBD2 - TRBV24-1 TGTGCCACCAGTGATCGACGGACTAGCGGGGTCACAGATACGCAGTATTTT CATSDRRTSGVTDTQYF